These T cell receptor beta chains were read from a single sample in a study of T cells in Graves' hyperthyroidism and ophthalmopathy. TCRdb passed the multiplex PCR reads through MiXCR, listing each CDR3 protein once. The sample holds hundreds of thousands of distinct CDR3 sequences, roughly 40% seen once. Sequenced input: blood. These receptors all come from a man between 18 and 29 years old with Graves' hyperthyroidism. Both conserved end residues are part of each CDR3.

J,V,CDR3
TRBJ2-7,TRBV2,CASIHGTYEQYF
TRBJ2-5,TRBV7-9,CASSAETSGKETQYF
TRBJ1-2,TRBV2,CASSDQAVGYTF
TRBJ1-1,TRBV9,CASSPGTGRRNTEAFF
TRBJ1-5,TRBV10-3,CAATDNSNQPQHF
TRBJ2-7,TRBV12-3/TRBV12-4,CASSLNGYEQYF
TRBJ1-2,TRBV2,CASRLIAGGYTF
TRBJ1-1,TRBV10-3,CASSEATGVLTEAFF
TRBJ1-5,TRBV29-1,CSVADMANQPQHF
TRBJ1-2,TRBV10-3,CAIQVAHGYTF
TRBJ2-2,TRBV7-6,CASSPHPTGITGELFF
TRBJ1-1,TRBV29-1,CSMDRVGNTEAFF
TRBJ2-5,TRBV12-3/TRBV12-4,CASSFLAGREETQYF
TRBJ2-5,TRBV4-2,CASNGRGGVETQYF
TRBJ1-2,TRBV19,CASSITAPYGYTF
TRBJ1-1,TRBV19,CASSRISEAFF
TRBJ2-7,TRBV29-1,CSVAEGSSYEQYF
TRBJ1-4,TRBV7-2,CASNYGGTKTDEKLFF
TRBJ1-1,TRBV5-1,CASSLEGPPTFF
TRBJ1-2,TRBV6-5,CASSSGRYYGYTF
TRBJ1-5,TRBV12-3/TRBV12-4,CASRYNGRNQPQHF
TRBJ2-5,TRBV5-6,CASSLFRTQQETQYF
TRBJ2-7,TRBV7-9,CASSLVAGGPTLYEQYF
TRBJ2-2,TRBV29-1,CSGGTAGELFF
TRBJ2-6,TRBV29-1,CSLGVHSGANVLTF
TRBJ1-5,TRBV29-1,CRQERGQPQHF
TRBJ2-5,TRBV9,CASSADRSGRTQYF
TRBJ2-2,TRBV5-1,CASSFTGERTTGELFF
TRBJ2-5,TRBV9,CASSPITPETQYF
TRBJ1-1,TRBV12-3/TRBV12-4,CASSFRDTGREAFF
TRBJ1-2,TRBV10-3,CAISESTGDLDGYTF
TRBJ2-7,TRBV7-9,CASSAPGTGNYEQYF
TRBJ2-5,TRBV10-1,CASSEGQGPQETQYF
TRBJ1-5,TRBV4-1,CASSQDAQFSNQPQHF
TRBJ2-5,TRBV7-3,CASSWHSGSEETQYF
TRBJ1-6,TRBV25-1,CARMDRDNSPLHF
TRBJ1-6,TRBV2,CASSISSGSPLHF
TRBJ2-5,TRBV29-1,CSSGGYEETQYF
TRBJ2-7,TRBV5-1,CASSGGTAPVGEQYF
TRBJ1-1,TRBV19,CASSNVGDEAFF
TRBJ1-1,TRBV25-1,CASRLSGDGYMNTEAFF
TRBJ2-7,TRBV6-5,CASSYPDGTVAHEQYF
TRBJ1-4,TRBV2,CASSESPGANEKLFF
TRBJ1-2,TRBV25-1,CASSEFFGTGGFYGYTF
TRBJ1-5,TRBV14,CASSLPTPCTSNQPQHF
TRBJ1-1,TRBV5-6,CASSRFRVNTEAFF
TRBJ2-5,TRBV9,CASSVQDGETQYF
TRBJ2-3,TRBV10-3,CAISTGQGVADTQYF
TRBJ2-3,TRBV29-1,CSVEYSSTDTQYF
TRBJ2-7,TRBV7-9,CASSNGRSSYELYF
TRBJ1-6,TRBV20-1,CSATDRANSPLHF
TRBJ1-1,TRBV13,CASQTGKNEAFF
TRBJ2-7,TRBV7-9,CASSAEGGSPYEQYF
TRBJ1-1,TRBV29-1,CSVEFRDTEAFF
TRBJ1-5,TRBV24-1,CAPWGSDQPQHF
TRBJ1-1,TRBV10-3,CAIRRESDTEAFF
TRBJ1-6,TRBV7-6,CASSSGADNSPLHF
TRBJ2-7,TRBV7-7,CASSLKAGIPYEQYF